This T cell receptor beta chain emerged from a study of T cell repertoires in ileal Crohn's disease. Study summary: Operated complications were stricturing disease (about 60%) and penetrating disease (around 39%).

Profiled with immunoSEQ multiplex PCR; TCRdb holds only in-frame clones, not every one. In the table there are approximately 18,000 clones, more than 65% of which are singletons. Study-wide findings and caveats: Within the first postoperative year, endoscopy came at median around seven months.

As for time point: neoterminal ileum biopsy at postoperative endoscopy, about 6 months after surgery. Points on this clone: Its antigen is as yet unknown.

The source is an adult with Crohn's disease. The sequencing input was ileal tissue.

In DNA form, the CDR3 reads TGTGCCAGCAGCCGTGACAGGGTGAAGCCCCAGCATTTT. Protein product: CASSRDRVKPQHF. The gene calls are TRBV7-2 and TRBJ1-5; 7 bases agree with TRBD1. CDR1 and CDR2 (germline): SGHTA, FQGNSA. There are 13 residues in the CDR3. V was clipped by 5 bases and J by 8 bases; unmatched bases: 6. Together with reference TRBV7-2 and TRBJ1-5, the CDR3 gives the full variable domain: GAGVSQSPSNKVTEKGKDVELRCDPISGHTALYWYRQSLGQGLEFLIYFQGNSAPDKSGLPSDRFSAERTGGSVSTLTIQRTQQEDSAVYLCASSRDRVKPQHFGDGTRLSIL.